The 15 T cell receptor beta chains given below trace back to one sample, sequenced in a study of T cell responses to AZD1222 COVID-19 vaccine. Clones were read by immunoSEQ multiplex PCR, and TCRdb kept only the in-frame ones, dropping some. The sample lists 150,000 to 200,000 clones; about 92% were seen once. The source was peripheral blood, collected on day 0 of AZD1222 vaccination. The origin of the receptors is an adult in good health.

The chain recombines TRBV15 with TRBJ2-7; D unclear. Trimming took off 1 base at V and 3 bases at J, with 13 bases between the two ends. CDR3 size: 15 residues. Germline V gives CDR1 LNHNV, CDR2 YYDKDF (reference sequence). The CDR3 DNA is TGTGCCACCAGCAGAGTATCAGAAATGTACTACGAGCAGTACTTC. Translated, it gives CATSRVSEMYYEQYF.

The gene calls are TRBV29-1 and TRBJ2-2; possible D gene TRBD1, 5 bases. The CDR3 consists of 15 residues. Germline assignment: CDR1 SQVTM and CDR2 ANQGSEA. V was clipped by 0 bases and J by 1 base, with 9 bases between them. CDR3 in amino acids: CSVEDLGQNTGELFF. CDR3 coding DNA: TGCAGCGTTGAAGATCTTGGACAGAACACCGGGGAGCTGTTTTTT.

The CDR3 here is CAIIGGGGEYNEQFF. CDR3 DNA sequence: TGCGCCATCATAGGGGGAGGGGGAGAATACAATGAGCAGTTCTTC. The genes are TRBV10-1 and TRBJ2-1, with D possibly being TRBD2 (7 bases). Trimming removed 10 bases from V and 4 bases from J, with 20 bases in between. Germline CDR1 reads WNHNN; CDR2 reads SYGVQD (reference sequence). There are 15 residues in the CDR3.

This chain joins TRBV7-2 and TRBJ2-7; the D gene is possibly TRBD1 (5 bases). Trimming took off 1 base at V and 0 bases at J, with 7 bases between the two ends. The CDR3 consists of 14 residues. Per germline, CDR1 SGHTA and CDR2 FQGNSA. The CDR3: CASSLDRSSYEQYF. DNA of the CDR3: TGTGCCAGCAGCTTAGACAGGAGCTCCTACGAGCAGTACTTC.

V is TRBV3-1 (or the pseudogene TRBV3-2) and J is TRBJ1-4; 7 positions match TRBD1. V was clipped by 4 bases and J by 7 bases; unmatched bases: 6. There are 14 residues in the CDR3. Germline values: CDR1 LGHDT, CDR2 YNNKEL (reference sequence). The chain's CDR3 is CASSRGQSGEKLFF. The CDR3 nucleotides read TGTGCCAGCAGCCGGGGACAGTCAGGTGAAAAACTGTTTTTT.

The chain links TRBV18 to TRBJ1-5, with TRBD1 as a possible D gene (6 bases). The V and J ends lost 3 bases and 4 bases respectively, with 10 bases between them. Germline V gives CDR1 KGHSH, CDR2 LQKENI. This CDR3 contains 14 residues. The CDR3 DNA is TGTGCCAGCTCACCTCGGGACACTAATCAGCCCCAGCATTTT. Translated: CASSPRDTNQPQHF.

The chain couples TRBV27 to TRBJ1-2; D unresolved. The CDR3 contains 14 residues. V gave up 4 bases and J gave up 4 bases, with 13 bases separating them. CDR1 is MNHEY and CDR2 is SMNVEV in the germline V gene (reference sequence). For the CDR3, the DNA is TGTGCCAGCAGTTGGCGGCGGACCGGCTATGGCTACACCTTC. This encodes CASSWRRTGYGYTF.

The chain links TRBV27 to TRBJ2-1; 12 nucleotides align to TRBD2. This CDR3 is 17 amino acids long. Germline lookup yields CDR1 MNHEY and CDR2 SMNVEV (reference sequence). J was trimmed by 8 bases and V by 6 bases; bases with no gene match: 14. The CDR3 sequence: CASRKLGLAGSGDEQFF. The CDR3 region has the DNA TGTGCCAGCAGAAAACTAGGACTAGCGGGATCTGGGGATGAGCAGTTCTTC.

The J gene is TRBJ2-1, the V gene TRBV7-2, with a weak D call TRBD2 (7 bases). This CDR3 contains 15 residues. V was pared by 3 bases and J by 4 bases, with 13 bases between. The germline V gene has CDR1 SGHTA and CDR2 FQGNSA. CDR3 sequence: CASSLTGGMYNEQFF. The DNA of the CDR3 is TGTGCCAGCAGCTTGACGGGGGGCATGTACAATGAGCAGTTCTTC.

This chain joins TRBV7-9 and TRBJ2-7; a possible D gene is TRBD2 (7 bases). Trimming removed 5 bases at V and 5 bases at J, with 22 bases between. The CDR3 has 16 residues. The V gene's germline CDR1 is SEHNR and CDR2 FQNEAQ (reference sequence). The CDR3 here is CASSTVGGGLSDEQYF. CDR3 DNA sequence: TGTGCCAGCAGCACCGTAGGGGGGGGCCTTTCGGACGAGCAGTACTTC.

The V call is TRBV6-2 or TRBV6-3, the J call TRBJ2-7; D is perhaps TRBD1 (6 bases). CDR3 size: 14 residues. CDR1 MNHEY and CDR2 SVGEGT come from the germline V gene. The V and J ends lost 2 bases and 6 bases respectively, with 14 bases between them. The DNA for the CDR3 is TGTGCCAGCAGTTACGGTCTAGTAGGGGGCGAGCAGTACTTC. It is translated as CASSYGLVGGEQYF.

The chain carries TRBV10-3 and TRBJ2-1; 14 nucleotides line up with TRBD2. Germline V gene lookup returns CDR1 ENHRY and CDR2 SYGVKD. CDR3 length: 20 residues. Trimming took 6 bases from V and 2 from J; bases not matched to a gene: 15. The CDR3 DNA reads as TGTGCCATCAGGGCAGGGGGACTAGCGGGAGCTTTCTCGACCTACAATGAGCAGTTCTTC. It yields the protein CAIRAGGLAGAFSTYNEQFF.

The V call is TRBV3-1 (or the pseudogene TRBV3-2), the J call TRBJ2-7; TRBD2 agrees at 10 bases. This CDR3 spans 13 amino acids. The germline CDR1 and CDR2 sequences are LGHDT and YNNKEL (reference sequence). J was trimmed by 3 bases and V by 10 bases; bases with no gene match: 6. CDR3 nucleotides: TGTGCCACCACAACTAGCGGGATCTACGAGCAGTACTTC. It encodes CATTTSGIYEQYF.

This clone was seen only once. The V and J genes are TRBV30 and TRBJ2-7; D gene uncertain. The germline gives CDR1 GTSNPN, CDR2 SVGIG (reference sequence). The V and J ends lost 1 base and 8 bases respectively, with 9 bases between them. The CDR3 is 11 residues long. The CDR3 sequence is CAWSEGLKQYF. Written as DNA, the CDR3 is TGTGCCTGGAGTGAGGGTTTAAAGCAGTACTTC.

V gene TRBV24-1 combines with J gene TRBJ2-1, with 14 bases lining up with TRBD2. The V segment lost 4 bases and the J segment 10 bases; nucleotides outside the gene matches: 8. The CDR3 sequence is 16 residues long. Germline loops: CDR1 KGHDR, CDR2 SFDVKD. DNA of the CDR3: TGTGCCACCAGTGACCAGACTAGCGGGAGGGCCTGGGAGCAGTTCTTC. Amino acids: CATSDQTSGRAWEQFF.